This TCR beta chain was found in a study of cytomegalovirus exposure and HLA in healthy donors. A word on this clone: Its cognate antigen is unknown.

A multiplex PCR was run with 60 Vbeta primers and 13 Jbeta primers. Sequencing used immunoSEQ multiplex PCR; TCRdb keeps in-frame clones, though not all of them. The data hold over 85,000 clones, with around 73% observed a single time. Study-wide results and caveats: Some V segments (TRBV6-2 and TRBV6-3 among them) were excluded as indistinguishable.

The CDR3 consists of 14 residues. Trimming removed 2 bases from V and 4 bases from J, with 11 bases in between. The V gene's germline CDR1 is SGHDT and CDR2 YYEEEE. Sequenced: PBMCs. The sequence came from a female donor in good health and CMV-seronegative. The chain carries TRBV5-6 and TRBJ2-3, with D perhaps matching TRBD1 (5 bases). The CDR3 sequence: CASSFRQISDTQYF. CDR3 DNA: TGTGCCAGCAGCTTCCGACAGATATCAGATACGCAGTATTTT.